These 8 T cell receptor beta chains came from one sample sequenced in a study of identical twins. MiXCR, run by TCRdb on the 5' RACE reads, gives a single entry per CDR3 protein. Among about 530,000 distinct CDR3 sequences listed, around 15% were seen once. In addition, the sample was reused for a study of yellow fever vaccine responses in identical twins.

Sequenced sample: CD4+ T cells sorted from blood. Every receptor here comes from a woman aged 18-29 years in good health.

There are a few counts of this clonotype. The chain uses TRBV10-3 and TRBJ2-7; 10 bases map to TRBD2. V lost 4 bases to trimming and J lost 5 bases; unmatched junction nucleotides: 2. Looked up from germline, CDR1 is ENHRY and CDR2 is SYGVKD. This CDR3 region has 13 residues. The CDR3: CAISAGTSDEQYF. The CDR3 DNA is TGTGCCATCAGTGCCGGGACTAGCGACGAGCAGTACTTC.

The CDR3 spells CASSLRGLAGGQHNNEQFF. Here the CDR3 DNA reads TGTGCCAGCAGCTTAAGGGGACTAGCGGGAGGCCAACACAACAATGAGCAGTTCTTC. The chain recombines TRBV7-3 with TRBJ2-1, with TRBD2 matching over 15 bases. The CDR3 contains 19 residues. V lost 1 base and J lost 5; bases outside the gene matches: 9. The germline CDR1 and CDR2 sequences are SGHTA and FQGTGA.

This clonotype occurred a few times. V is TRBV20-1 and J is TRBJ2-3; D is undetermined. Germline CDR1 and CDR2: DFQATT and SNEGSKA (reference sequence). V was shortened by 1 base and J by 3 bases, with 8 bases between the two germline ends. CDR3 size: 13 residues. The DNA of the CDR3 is TGCAGTGCTAGAGGAGGTATAACAGATACGCAGTATTTT. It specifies CSARGGITDTQYF.

CDR3 sequence: CSAPPSGSSYNEQFF. The CDR3 nucleotides are TGCAGTGCCCCGCCTAGCGGGAGTTCCTACAATGAGCAGTTCTTC. The J gene is TRBJ2-1, the V gene TRBV20-1; TRBD2 matches at 10 bases. Trimming at V came to 6 bases and at J to 1 base, leaving 6 bases not matched to a gene. Germline V gene lookup returns CDR1 DFQATT and CDR2 SNEGSKA (reference sequence). The CDR3 is 15 residues long.

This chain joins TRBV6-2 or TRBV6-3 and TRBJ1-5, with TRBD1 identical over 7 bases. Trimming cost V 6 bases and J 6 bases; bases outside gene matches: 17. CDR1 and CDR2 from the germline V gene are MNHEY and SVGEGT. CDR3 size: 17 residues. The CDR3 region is CASSNTSLQGFFQPQHF. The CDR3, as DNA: TGTGCCAGCAGCAACACATCGTTACAGGGGTTTTTTCAGCCCCAGCATTTT.

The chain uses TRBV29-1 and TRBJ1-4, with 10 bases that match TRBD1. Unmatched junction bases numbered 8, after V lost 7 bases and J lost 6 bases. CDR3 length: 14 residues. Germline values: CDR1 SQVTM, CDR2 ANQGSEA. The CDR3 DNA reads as TGCAGCGCCAAACACGGGACAGGGGATGAAAAACTGTTTTTT. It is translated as CSAKHGTGDEKLFF.

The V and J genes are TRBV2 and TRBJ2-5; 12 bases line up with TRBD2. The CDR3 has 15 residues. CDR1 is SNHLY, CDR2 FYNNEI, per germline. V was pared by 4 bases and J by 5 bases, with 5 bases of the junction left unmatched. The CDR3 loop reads CASSGTSGIGETQYF. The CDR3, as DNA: TGTGCCAGCAGTGGGACTAGCGGGATCGGTGAGACCCAGTACTTC.

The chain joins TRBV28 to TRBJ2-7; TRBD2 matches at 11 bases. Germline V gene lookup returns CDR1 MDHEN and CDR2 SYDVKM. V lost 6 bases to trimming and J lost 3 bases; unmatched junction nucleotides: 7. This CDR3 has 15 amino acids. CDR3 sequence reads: CASSSGLADYYEQYF. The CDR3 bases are TGTGCCAGCAGCTCGGGACTAGCGGATTACTACGAGCAGTACTTC. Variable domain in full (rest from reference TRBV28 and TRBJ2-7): DVKVTQSSRYLVKRTGEKVFLECVQDMDHENMFWYRQDPGLGLRLIYFSYDVKMKEKGDIPEGYSVSREKKERFSLILESASTNQTSMYLCASSSGLADYYEQYFGPGTRLTVT.